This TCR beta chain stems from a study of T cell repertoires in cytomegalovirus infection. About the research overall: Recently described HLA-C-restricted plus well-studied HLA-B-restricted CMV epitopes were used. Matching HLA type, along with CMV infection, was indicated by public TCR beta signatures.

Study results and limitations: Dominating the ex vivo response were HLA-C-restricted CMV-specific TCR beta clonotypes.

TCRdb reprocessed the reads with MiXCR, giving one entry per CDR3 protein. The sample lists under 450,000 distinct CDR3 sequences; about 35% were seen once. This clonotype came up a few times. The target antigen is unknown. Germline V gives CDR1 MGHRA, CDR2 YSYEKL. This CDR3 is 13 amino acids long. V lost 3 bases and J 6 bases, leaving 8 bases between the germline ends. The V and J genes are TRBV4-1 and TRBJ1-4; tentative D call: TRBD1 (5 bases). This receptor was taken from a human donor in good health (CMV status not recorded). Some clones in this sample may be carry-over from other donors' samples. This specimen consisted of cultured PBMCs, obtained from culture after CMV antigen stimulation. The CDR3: CASSQETDEKLFF. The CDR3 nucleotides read TGCGCCAGCAGCCAGGAGACAGATGAAAAACTGTTTTTT.